Reported below is one TCR beta chain. In the study's own analysis: Scientists estimated how many nucleated cells there were by amplifying reference gene primers. Profiling relied on immunoSEQ multiplex PCR, and the TCRdb table lists in-frame clones only, not all of them. For V, J and clone size, that table is used; D and trimming come from the DNA. The data show around 100,000 clones, with 80% to 90% seen just once and roughly 5% held by the top ten. The sample comes from a study of blood T cell repertoires in COVID-19. The wider study: Samples representing acute and convalescent COVID-19 were sourced from the United States, Italy and Spain. PBMCs, B-cell-depleted T cells, or T cells were the source of the cDNA or gDNA that made up the material.

With 8 bases clipped from V and 5 bases from J, the junction kept 9 bases outside the gene matches. Germline CDR1 is MNHNY and CDR2 is SVGAGI (reference sequence). The CDR3 length is 14 residues. V and J are TRBV6-6 and TRBJ2-1, with 7 bases identical to TRBD2. The sequencing input was peripheral blood. This clonotype was sampled from a woman of 80 years or more with acute or convalescent COVID-19. This chain's CDR3 is CASLRGGDNNEQFF. In DNA, the CDR3 is TGTGCCAGCCTTCGCGGGGGAGATAACAATGAGCAGTTCTTC.